The 15 T cell receptor beta chains given below trace back to one sample, sequenced in a study of T cell clones after liver transplantation. TCRdb's copy holds only in-frame clones and misses some; the assay was immunoSEQ multiplex PCR. The repertoire holds 95,000 to 110,000 clones, with 82% as singletons. Sequences were derived from CD4+ T cells from blood, sampled before liver transplant. The source of these receptors is a human donor who received a liver transplant.

The rearrangement links TRBV6-1 to TRBJ2-3; D is unclear. The CDR3 totals 11 residues. V lost 5 bases, J lost 5 bases, and 5 bases lay in between. Germline CDR1 reads MNHNS; CDR2 reads SASEGT. CDR3 loop: CASSPLDTQYF. DNA of the CDR3: TGTGCCAGCAGTCCCCTAGATACGCAGTATTTT.

The chain combines TRBV7-6 with TRBJ2-1; maybe TRBD2 (6 bases). V dropped 2 bases and J dropped 2 bases, with 13 bases sitting between them. CDR3 length equals 16 residues. CDR1 and CDR2 (germline): SGHVS, FNYEAQ. This chain's CDR3 is CASSLLTGETYNEQFF. The CDR3 nucleotides read TGTGCCAGCAGCTTATTGACGGGGGAAACCTACAATGAGCAGTTCTTC.

V usage is TRBV19 and J usage is TRBJ1-1; D ambiguous. Germline CDR1 reads LNHDA; CDR2 reads SQIVND (reference sequence). Trimming stripped 7 bases from V and 0 bases from J, with 9 bases between. There are 13 residues in the CDR3. The CDR3 DNA follows: TGTGCCAGTAAGTGGTCGTTGAACACTGAAGCTTTCTTT. It yields the protein CASKWSLNTEAFF. Full variable domain (remainder filled in from reference TRBV19 and TRBJ1-1): DGGITQSPKYLFRKEGQNVTLSCEQNLNHDAMYWYRQDPGQGLRLIYYSQIVNDFQKGDIAEGYSVSREKKESFPLTVTSAQKNPTAFYLCASKWSLNTEAFFGQGTRLTVV.

This clone was detected once. J is TRBJ1-1 and V is TRBV28; 11 bases are a match to TRBD1. Germline-derived CDR1 and CDR2 are MDHEN and SYDVKM. Trimming at V came to 4 bases and at J to 4 bases, leaving 14 bases not matched to a gene. The CDR3 extends over 18 amino acids. CDR3 loop: CASSSLIFRGTGGTEAFF. DNA of the CDR3: TGTGCCAGCAGTTCCCTCATCTTTCGCGGGACAGGGGGCACTGAAGCTTTCTTT.

This CDR3 reads CASSLATGGHNEQFF. DNA of the CDR3: TGTGCCAGCAGCTTGGCGACAGGGGGACACAATGAGCAGTTCTTC. The rearrangement joins TRBV5-5 to TRBJ2-1; TRBD1 aligns across 9 bases. V shed 0 bases, J shed 5 bases, and the junction held 3 bases outside the gene matches. The CDR3 totals 15 residues. CDR1 is SGHKS, CDR2 YYEKEE, per germline (reference sequence).

The chain is built from TRBV28 and TRBJ1-1; 8 nucleotides line up with TRBD1. J lost 10 bases, V lost 9 bases, and 16 bases had no gene match. This CDR3 is 14 amino acids long. The germline gives CDR1 MDHEN, CDR2 SYDVKM. CDR3 region: CASNMGQVRNGAFF. DNA for the CDR3: TGTGCCAGTAATATGGGACAGGTTAGGAATGGAGCTTTCTTT.

The chain uses TRBV7-8 and TRBJ1-1; D gene uncertain. Trimming cost V 0 bases and J 4 bases, with 9 bases left between them. The CDR3 consists of 14 residues. Germline V gene data show CDR1 as SGHVS and CDR2 as FQNEAQ. CDR3 amino acids: CASSLAEWGTEAFF. The CDR3, as DNA: TGTGCCAGCAGCTTAGCGGAATGGGGCACTGAAGCTTTCTTT.

J is TRBJ2-7 and V is TRBV2; tentative D call: TRBD2 (6 bases). CDR3 size: 12 residues. V lost 7 bases to trimming and J lost 7 bases, with 14 bases between them. Germline loops: CDR1 SNHLY, CDR2 FYNNEI. In DNA, the CDR3 is TGTGCCAGCAATGGAGGGCCGGGGGAGCAGTACTTC. This codes for CASNGGPGEQYF. Full variable domain (rest looked up from reference TRBV2 and TRBJ2-7): EPEVTQTPSHQVTQMGQEVILRCVPISNHLYFYWYRQILGQKVEFLVSFYNNEISEKSEIFDDQFSVERPDGSNFTLKIRSTKLEDSAMYFCASNGGPGEQYFGPGTRLTVT.

V usage is TRBV9 and J usage is TRBJ2-7, with 8 bases identical to TRBD1. The CDR3 loop spans 15 amino acids. V was clipped by 0 bases and J by 7 bases; unmatched bases: 9. In germline, CDR1 is SGDLS, CDR2 YYNGEE. The DNA of the CDR3 is TGTGCCAGCAGCGTAGAGGGGACAGGCCTCAGAGAGCAGTACTTC. Amino acids: CASSVEGTGLREQYF.

This clone was seen many times. V is TRBV29-1 and J is TRBJ1-2, with D maybe TRBD1 (6 bases). Looked up from germline, CDR1 is SQVTM and CDR2 is ANQGSEA. Trimming cost V 6 bases and J 5 bases, with 13 bases left between them. The CDR3 has 12 amino acids. Written as DNA, the CDR3 is TGCAGCGTCGACCACACAGGGTATGGCTACACCTTC. The encoded protein is CSVDHTGYGYTF.

The V gene is TRBV5-1, the J gene TRBJ1-2; the match to TRBD1 covers 9 bases. Germline V gene sequence: CDR1 SGHRS, CDR2 YFSETQ. CDR3 length: 14 residues. The V and J ends lost 3 bases and 1 base, in that order; junction bases with no gene match: 1. CDR3 loop: CASSSTGGNYGYTF. CDR3 nucleotide sequence: TGCGCCAGCAGCTCGACAGGGGGTAACTATGGCTACACCTTC.

The chain uses TRBV10-2 and TRBJ2-1; 10 positions match TRBD2. This CDR3 is 18 amino acids long. Germline trimming cut 6 bases from V and 4 bases from J; bases unmatched to any gene: 15. CDR1 and CDR2 (germline): WSHSY, SAAADI. The CDR3 DNA sequence: TGCGCCAGCAGAGCCGGGACTAGCGCCCTGGCCGGGTACAATGAGCAGTTCTTC. It translates to CASRAGTSALAGYNEQFF.

Note on this clone: A read error may account for a junction end that differs from germline. The J gene is TRBJ2-7, the V gene TRBV14; a possible D gene is TRBD1 (6 bases). Looked up from germline, CDR1 is SGHDN and CDR2 is FVKESK. This CDR3 region has 15 residues. The CDR3: CASSEDRRRDYEQYF. The CDR3 coding sequence is TGTGCCAGCAGCGAAGACAGGCGGCGCGACTACGAGCAGTACTTC.

The chain couples TRBV5-6 to TRBJ2-3, with 12 positions matching TRBD2. From germline, CDR1 is SGHDT and CDR2 YYEEEE. The CDR3 is 17 residues long. V shed 2 bases and J 0 bases; nucleotides not matched to a gene: 4. The CDR3 DNA reads as TGTGCCAGCAGCTTCCAACTAGCGGGGGGCAGCACAGATACGCAGTATTTT. Translating it yields CASSFQLAGGSTDTQYF.

The table lists this clone with a few counts. The V gene is TRBV27, the J gene TRBJ2-7, with D uncertain. V was clipped by 3 bases and J by 5 bases, with 17 bases between them. The CDR3 extends over 15 amino acids. CDR1 and CDR2 (germline): MNHEY, SMNVEV (reference sequence). The CDR3 DNA reads as TGTGCCAGCAGTTTTTCACGGAGAGAGTCAAACGAGCAGTACTTC. Translation gives CASSFSRRESNEQYF.